Included here is one TCR beta chain sequence, with context. Its antigen is not known. The CDR3 totals 14 residues. Germline values: CDR1 SGHAT, CDR2 FQNNGV. Trimming pared 5 bases from V and 5 bases from J, leaving 15 bases between. Isolated RNA was reverse transcribed in full, so expressed TCRB transcripts were sequenced. The data were produced by immunoSEQ multiplex PCR, yet TCRdb's version contains in-frame clones alone and is incomplete. The sample has 150,000 to 200,000 clones; roughly 60% are singletons. This sample was taken from a study of beta chain features in type 1 diabetes. Study conclusions and caveats: Within each of all four CD4+ subsets, Type 1 diabetes patients had TCRB CDR3s that were moderately but significantly shorter.

This clonotype was sampled from a man between 25 and 39 years old with type 1 diabetes. The gene calls are TRBV11-2 and TRBJ2-5; D is uncertain. Specimen: naive CD4+ T cells from blood. The DNA of the CDR3 is TGTGCCAGCAGCCCACGGGCGGTTTCGGAGACCCAGTACTTC. This gives the protein CASSPRAVSETQYF.